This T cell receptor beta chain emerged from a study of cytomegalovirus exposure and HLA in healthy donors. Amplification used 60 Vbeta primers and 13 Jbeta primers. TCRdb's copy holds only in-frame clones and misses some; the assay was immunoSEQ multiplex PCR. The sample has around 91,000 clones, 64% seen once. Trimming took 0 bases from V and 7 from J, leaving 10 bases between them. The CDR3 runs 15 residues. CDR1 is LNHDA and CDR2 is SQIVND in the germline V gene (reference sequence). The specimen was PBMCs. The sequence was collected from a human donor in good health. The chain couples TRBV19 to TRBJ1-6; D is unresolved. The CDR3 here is CASSIEAGPNSPLHF. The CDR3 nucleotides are TGTGCCAGTAGTATAGAAGCCGGTCCAAATTCACCCCTCCACTTT.